The entry below describes one TCR beta chain. The target antigen is unknown. Trimming cost V 3 bases and J 1 base, with 11 bases left between them. Germline V gene lookup returns CDR1 LNHNV and CDR2 YYDKDF (reference sequence). The CDR3 loop spans 15 amino acids. This record comes from a study of cytomegalovirus exposure and HLA in healthy donors. Study at large: About 179 million T cells yielded approximately 110 million unique TCR beta sequences in earlier analysis.

It was with 60 Vbeta and 13 Jbeta primers that the PCR ran. Method: immunoSEQ multiplex PCR; TCRdb's copy keeps in-frame clones and lacks some. The sample yields fewer than 150,000 clones, 76% seen once. Broader study findings: Available immune exposure information covered CMV serostatus only.

Healthy bone marrow donors made up the donors. This TCR was sampled from a man aged 18 to 30 in good health and CMV-seronegative. The sample comprised PBMCs. The genes are TRBV15 and TRBJ2-3; D possibly corresponds to TRBD1 (5 bases). Written as DNA, the CDR3 is TGTGCCACCAGCAGCAGGGTGTATGGCACAGATACGCAGTATTTT. This gives the protein CATSSRVYGTDTQYF. Looking up the rest from reference TRBV15 and TRBJ2-3 gives the full variable domain: DAMVIQNPRYQVTQFGKPVTLSCSQTLNHNVMYWYQQKSSQAPKLLFHYYDKDFNNEADTPDNFQSRRPNTSFCFLDIRSPGLGDTAMYLCATSSRVYGTDTQYFGPGTRLTVL.